The rows below give T cell receptor beta chains drawn from one sample of a study of early T cells in non-severe SARS-CoV-2 infection. Via MiXCR, TCRdb re-called the 5' RACE reads, giving one row per CDR3 protein. The top ten hold 4.5% to 6.5% of the sample, which has more than 85,000 distinct CDR3 sequences, around 16% seen once. Sequenced here: whole blood, sampled at baseline. Receptors originate from an adult who was a healthcare worker with PCR-confirmed SARS-CoV-2 infection or an uninfected control (not recorded which). The CDR3 runs from the conserved cysteine through the conserved F or W. D genes are given only for firm matches. The size field is filled for only some rows; it gives once, few, many or a size class.

J gene: TRBJ2-7
D gene: -
V gene: TRBV21-1
clone size: few
CDR3 DNA: TGTGCCAGCAGCGGGACCGGCCACAAATACGAGCAGTACTTC
CDR3 protein: CASSGTGHKYEQYF

J gene: TRBJ2-7
D gene: -
V gene: TRBV7-9
clone size: few
CDR3 DNA: TGTGCCAGCACCCTAGGCCCAGTTAGCTCCTACGAGCAGTACTTC
CDR3 protein: CASTLGPVSSYEQYF

J gene: TRBJ2-5
D gene: TRBD2
V gene: TRBV28
clone size: few
CDR3 DNA: TGTGCCAGCAGTTCCCTGACTAGCGGGATCCCAGAGACCCAGTACTTC
CDR3 protein: CASSSLTSGIPETQYF

J gene: TRBJ1-1
D gene: -
V gene: TRBV7-9
clone size: -
CDR3 DNA: TGTGCCAGCACCGTTGAGGTGGCCACTGAAGCTTTCTTT
CDR3 protein: CASTVEVATEAFF

J gene: TRBJ2-5
D gene: -
V gene: TRBV7-6
clone size: -
CDR3 DNA: TGTGCCAGCAGCTTAGCAGCGGACTACCAAGAGACCCAGTACTTC
CDR3 protein: CASSLAADYQETQYF

J gene: TRBJ2-4
D gene: TRBD2
V gene: TRBV6-6
clone size: -
CDR3 DNA: TGTGCCAGCAGTAACCTAGCGGACCTTCAGTACTTC
CDR3 protein: CASSNLADLQYF

J gene: TRBJ2-1
D gene: TRBD2
V gene: TRBV5-6
clone size: -
CDR3 DNA: TGTGCCAGCAGCTTGTTACGGGAGGGTCGGTTCTTC
CDR3 protein: CASSLLREGRFF

J gene: TRBJ1-1
D gene: -
V gene: TRBV6-5
clone size: -
CDR3 DNA: TGTGCCAGCACTCCCCAGGGGAACACTGAAGCTTTCTTT
CDR3 protein: CASTPQGNTEAFF

J gene: TRBJ2-7
D gene: TRBD1
V gene: TRBV11-2
clone size: few
CDR3 DNA: TGTGCCAGCAGCTTAGGGACAGGGGACATTTACGAGCAGTACTTC
CDR3 protein: CASSLGTGDIYEQYF

J gene: TRBJ1-4
D gene: -
V gene: TRBV10-3
clone size: few
CDR3 DNA: TGTGCCATCAGTGAGTCGCGGGGAAATGAAAAACTGTTTTTT
CDR3 protein: CAISESRGNEKLFF

J gene: TRBJ1-3
D gene: -
V gene: TRBV6-1
clone size: few
CDR3 DNA: TGTGCCAGCAGTGTTGACAATGCGGACACCATATATTTT
CDR3 protein: CASSVDNADTIYF

J gene: TRBJ1-1
D gene: -
V gene: TRBV18
clone size: many
CDR3 DNA: TGTGCCAGCTCACCAACAAGGACAGATAAAAACACTGAAGCTTTCTTT
CDR3 protein: CASSPTRTDKNTEAFF

J gene: TRBJ1-1
D gene: -
V gene: TRBV4-1
clone size: few
CDR3 DNA: TGCGCCAGCAGCCAAGGGGCAATGGGCACTGAAGCTTTCTTT
CDR3 protein: CASSQGAMGTEAFF

J gene: TRBJ2-2
D gene: -
V gene: TRBV7-6
clone size: -
CDR3 DNA: TGTGCCAGCAGGAAGACAGCGAACACCGGGGAGCTGTTTTTT
CDR3 protein: CASRKTANTGELFF

J gene: TRBJ2-6
D gene: -
V gene: TRBV6-2/TRBV6-3
clone size: few
CDR3 DNA: TGTGCCAGCAGTTACCCAGGGGCACGCTCTGGGGCCAACGTCCTGACTTTC
CDR3 protein: CASSYPGARSGANVLTF

J gene: TRBJ2-7
D gene: TRBD2
V gene: TRBV18
clone size: many
CDR3 DNA: TGTGCCAGCTCACCTTCTAGCGGGCGCTACGAGCAGTACTTC
CDR3 protein: CASSPSSGRYEQYF

J gene: TRBJ2-1
D gene: TRBD2
V gene: TRBV7-9
clone size: few
CDR3 DNA: TGTGCCAGCGTCTTCCCCGGACTAGCGGGAGCAGTTGAGCAGTTCTTC
CDR3 protein: CASVFPGLAGAVEQFF

J gene: TRBJ2-3
D gene: TRBD2
V gene: TRBV3-1
clone size: -
CDR3 DNA: TGTGCCAGCAGCCAAGATAGGGTAACGGGACTAGCGGGAGATCCAGATACGCAGTATTTT
CDR3 protein: CASSQDRVTGLAGDPDTQYF

J gene: TRBJ2-1
D gene: TRBD2
V gene: TRBV7-8
clone size: many
CDR3 DNA: TGTGCCAGCGAAGTGGGAGGGAGGAGCGATGAGCAGTTCTTC
CDR3 protein: CASEVGGRSDEQFF

J gene: TRBJ2-3
D gene: -
V gene: TRBV7-8
clone size: -
CDR3 DNA: TGTGCCAGCAGCTCTTGGCCTCGCACAGATACGCAGTATTTT
CDR3 protein: CASSSWPRTDTQYF

J gene: TRBJ2-5
D gene: TRBD1
V gene: TRBV7-9
clone size: -
CDR3 DNA: TGTGCCAGCAGCGTAACAGGGGGTCGGGAGACCCAGTACTTC
CDR3 protein: CASSVTGGRETQYF

J gene: TRBJ2-5
D gene: TRBD2
V gene: TRBV5-1
clone size: -
CDR3 DNA: TGCGCCAGCAGCTTGACTAGCGCGCAAGAGACCCAGTACTTC
CDR3 protein: CASSLTSAQETQYF

J gene: TRBJ2-5
D gene: TRBD2
V gene: TRBV18
clone size: many
CDR3 DNA: TGTGCCAGCTCACCCACGGGAGGGACTAAAGAGACCCAGTACTTC
CDR3 protein: CASSPTGGTKETQYF

J gene: TRBJ2-2
D gene: -
V gene: TRBV12-3/TRBV12-4
clone size: many
CDR3 DNA: TGTGCCAGCAGGACCGGGACTGGCGGGGGGGAGCTGTTTTTT
CDR3 protein: CASRTGTGGGELFF

J gene: TRBJ2-1
D gene: TRBD2
V gene: TRBV7-9
clone size: -
CDR3 DNA: TGTGCCAGCAGCCCGGGACTAGTTTTCAATGAGCAGTTCTTC
CDR3 protein: CASSPGLVFNEQFF

J gene: TRBJ2-2
D gene: -
V gene: TRBV28
clone size: -
CDR3 DNA: TGTGCCAGCAGTTTTAGGGGGGCGCAAGGTACCGGGGAGCTGTTTTTT
CDR3 protein: CASSFRGAQGTGELFF

J gene: TRBJ1-5
D gene: TRBD1
V gene: TRBV5-1
clone size: -
CDR3 DNA: TGCGCCAGCAGCCCGGACAGGGGGCCGAATCAGCCCCAGCATTTT
CDR3 protein: CASSPDRGPNQPQHF

J gene: TRBJ1-3
D gene: -
V gene: TRBV28
clone size: few
CDR3 DNA: TGTGCCAGCTGTGCGGTCCCTGGAAACACCATATATTTT
CDR3 protein: CASCAVPGNTIYF

J gene: TRBJ1-5
D gene: -
V gene: TRBV28
clone size: few
CDR3 DNA: TGTGCCAGCAGTTTACCCCGAAGTAGGGCGGGTCAGCCCCAGCATTTT
CDR3 protein: CASSLPRSRAGQPQHF

J gene: TRBJ1-5
D gene: -
V gene: TRBV28
clone size: many
CDR3 DNA: TGTGCCAGCAGTTCCCAGCAGGGGTATTTGCAGCCCCAGCATTTT
CDR3 protein: CASSSQQGYLQPQHF

J gene: TRBJ1-3
D gene: -
V gene: TRBV4-3
clone size: few
CDR3 DNA: TGCGCCAGCAGCCAAGAAGGTGCCTCTGGAAACACCATATATTTT
CDR3 protein: CASSQEGASGNTIYF

J gene: TRBJ2-7
D gene: -
V gene: TRBV28
clone size: -
CDR3 DNA: TGTGCCAGCAGCAAATTACGACAGAACTCCTACGAGCAGTACTTC
CDR3 protein: CASSKLRQNSYEQYF

J gene: TRBJ1-1
D gene: -
V gene: TRBV30
clone size: -
CDR3 DNA: TGTGCCTGGAGTTGGGACACGAACACTGAAGCTTTCTTT
CDR3 protein: CAWSWDTNTEAFF

J gene: TRBJ2-7
D gene: -
V gene: TRBV20-1
clone size: -
CDR3 DNA: TGCAGTGCCGACCCTTATCTTGAGCAGTACTTC
CDR3 protein: CSADPYLEQYF

J gene: TRBJ2-5
D gene: TRBD2
V gene: TRBV28
clone size: few
CDR3 DNA: TGTGCCAGCACCCGCGACAGATTAACTAGCGGACCCCAAGAGACCCAGTACTTC
CDR3 protein: CASTRDRLTSGPQETQYF

J gene: TRBJ2-7
D gene: TRBD2
V gene: TRBV3-1
clone size: -
CDR3 DNA: TGTGCCAGCAGCCAAGGAGCGGGGGACCTTCGCGAGCAGTACTTC
CDR3 protein: CASSQGAGDLREQYF

J gene: TRBJ2-1
D gene: -
V gene: TRBV7-2
clone size: few
CDR3 DNA: TGTGCCAGCAGCTTAGAGAGTAGCATTAATGAGCAGTTCTTC
CDR3 protein: CASSLESSINEQFF

J gene: TRBJ2-2
D gene: -
V gene: TRBV7-7
clone size: few
CDR3 DNA: TGTGCCAGCAGCTTACAGGCCCCTTCCACCGGGGAGCTGTTTTTT
CDR3 protein: CASSLQAPSTGELFF

J gene: TRBJ1-2
D gene: -
V gene: TRBV24-1
clone size: -
CDR3 DNA: TGTGCCACCAGTGATTTGAGTGGCTACACCTTC
CDR3 protein: CATSDLSGYTF

J gene: TRBJ2-7
D gene: -
V gene: TRBV3-1
clone size: few
CDR3 DNA: TGTGCCAGCCGTGACTCTTGGGCCTACGAGCAGTACTTC
CDR3 protein: CASRDSWAYEQYF

J gene: TRBJ2-7
D gene: TRBD2
V gene: TRBV28
clone size: many
CDR3 DNA: TGTGCCAGCAACCCAAGCGGGAGGGCCAACGAGCAGTACTTC
CDR3 protein: CASNPSGRANEQYF

J gene: TRBJ2-2
D gene: -
V gene: TRBV28
clone size: few
CDR3 DNA: TGTGCCACCCGAGCGCCCCCTAACACCGGGGAGCTGTTTTTT
CDR3 protein: CATRAPPNTGELFF

J gene: TRBJ2-7
D gene: TRBD2
V gene: TRBV11-2
clone size: few
CDR3 DNA: TGTGCCAGCAGCTCCCTACTAGCGGGAGGGCCCTACGAGCAGTACTTC
CDR3 protein: CASSSLLAGGPYEQYF

J gene: TRBJ2-1
D gene: -
V gene: TRBV6-6
clone size: few
CDR3 DNA: TGTGCCAGCAGTCGGTCGACTAACAATGAGCAGTTCTTC
CDR3 protein: CASSRSTNNEQFF

J gene: TRBJ2-1
D gene: -
V gene: TRBV7-2
clone size: -
CDR3 DNA: TGTGCCAGCAGCCTCAAAAGACTAAATTACAATGAGCAGTTCTTC
CDR3 protein: CASSLKRLNYNEQFF

J gene: TRBJ2-7
D gene: TRBD1
V gene: TRBV9
clone size: many
CDR3 DNA: TGTGCCAGCAGCGAGACAGGGGGGTCATACGAGCAGTACTTC
CDR3 protein: CASSETGGSYEQYF

J gene: TRBJ1-3
D gene: -
V gene: TRBV30
clone size: many
CDR3 DNA: TGTGCCTGGAGCCACGGTGGATTTGGAAACACCATATATTTT
CDR3 protein: CAWSHGGFGNTIYF

J gene: TRBJ1-1
D gene: -
V gene: TRBV6-2/TRBV6-3
clone size: -
CDR3 DNA: TGTGCCAGCAGAAACAGGGATAACACTGAAGCTTTCTTT
CDR3 protein: CASRNRDNTEAFF

J gene: TRBJ2-1
D gene: -
V gene: TRBV6-6
clone size: few
CDR3 DNA: TGTGCCAGCAGTTACCATGCCAATGAGCAGTTCTTC
CDR3 protein: CASSYHANEQFF

J gene: TRBJ1-5
D gene: -
V gene: TRBV18
clone size: -
CDR3 DNA: TGTGCCAGCTCACCCAGGGGCCATCAGCCCCAGCATTTT
CDR3 protein: CASSPRGHQPQHF

J gene: TRBJ2-7
D gene: -
V gene: TRBV28
clone size: -
CDR3 DNA: TGTGCCAGCAGCCTTACAACAGGGCTCTCCTACGAGCAGTACTTC
CDR3 protein: CASSLTTGLSYEQYF

J gene: TRBJ1-2
D gene: -
V gene: TRBV7-2
clone size: few
CDR3 DNA: TGTGCCAGCAGCACCGCAGGATTCGTCTACACCTTC
CDR3 protein: CASSTAGFVYTF

J gene: TRBJ1-6
D gene: -
V gene: TRBV7-9
clone size: few
CDR3 DNA: TGTGCCAGCAGCACACATTACAGTGCGGGAAATTCACCCCTCCACTTT
CDR3 protein: CASSTHYSAGNSPLHF

J gene: TRBJ2-5
D gene: -
V gene: TRBV12-3/TRBV12-4
clone size: -
CDR3 DNA: TGTGCCAGCAGTCCAGATACAGAGACCCAGTACTTC
CDR3 protein: CASSPDTETQYF

J gene: TRBJ2-7
D gene: -
V gene: TRBV9
clone size: -
CDR3 DNA: TGTGCCAGCAGCGTAGCCGGGCGAGCCGGGGACGAGCAGTACTTC
CDR3 protein: CASSVAGRAGDEQYF